This T cell receptor (beta chain) was recovered during a study of blood T cell repertoires in COVID-19. V lost 3 bases and J lost 5; bases outside the gene matches: 5. The germline gives CDR1 KGHSH, CDR2 LQKENI. The length of the CDR3 is 15 residues. Original processing methods: Reference gene primer amplification yielded estimated nucleated cell counts. Libraries were prepared by immunoSEQ multiplex PCR; TCRdb keeps only in-frame clonotypes and omits some of them. The V and J calls and clone size are taken from that table; D and trimming were inferred from the DNA. The sample yields 350,000 or so clones, over 75% seen once.

This sequence joins TRBV18 and TRBJ2-1; 9 nucleotides match TRBD1. What was sequenced was PBMCs or T cells enriched from blood (not recorded which). The clonotype originates from a woman aged 25 to 45 who had recovered from COVID-19. Written as DNA, the CDR3 is TGTGCCAGCTCACCTTTGGGACAGGGAAACAATGAGCAGTTCTTC. It translates to CASSPLGQGNNEQFF. Full variable domain (remainder filled in from reference TRBV18 and TRBJ2-1): NAGVMQNPRHLVRRRGQEARLRCSPMKGHSHVYWYRQLPEEGLKFMVYLQKENIIDESGMPKERFSAEFPKEGPSILRIQQVVRGDSAAYFCASSPLGQGNNEQFFGPGTRLTVL.